The source of this TCR beta chain is a study of cytomegalovirus exposure and HLA in healthy donors. Study conclusions and caveats: From TCR beta sequences, most subjects' HLA-A and HLA-B alleles were reportedly predicted accurately. Later analysis associated a missense DCLRE1C variant with TCR beta V- and J-gene trimming. Diagnosis of cytomegalovirus status made by the classifier reportedly showed high specificity and sensitivity. The authors enumerated roughly 160 TCR beta chains as linked to cytomegalovirus.

This clone was detected once. Its antigen is as yet unknown. PCR employed 60 Vbeta and 13 Jbeta primers. Sequencing was performed with immunoSEQ multiplex PCR; in TCRdb, only in-frame clones are kept and a portion is missing. This table holds more than 150,000 clones, more than 80% found once. The CDR3 is made up of 15 amino acids. V was cut by 0 bases and J by 3 bases, with 11 bases left in between. The germline V gene encodes CDR1 SGHRS and CDR2 YFSETQ. This TCR came from a woman aged 50 to 60 in good health and CMV-seropositive. The chain employs TRBV5-1 and TRBJ2-3; no definite D call. Sequencing was done on a sample of PBMCs. This chain's CDR3 is CASSLEGSRTDTQYF. Here the CDR3 DNA reads TGCGCCAGCAGCTTGGAAGGTTCGCGGACAGATACGCAGTATTTT.